The 15 T cell receptor beta chains in this list originate from one sample, sequenced in a study of OX40 agonist ivuxolimab in advanced cancers. TCRdb's copy holds only in-frame clones and misses some; the assay was immunoSEQ multiplex PCR. Of some 80,000 clones in the sample, 70% to 90% were seen once. The specimen was CD4+ or CD8+ T cells sorted from blood, collected in a trial of the OX40 agonist ivuxolimab. All receptors derive from an adult with an advanced solid tumor such as melanoma, head and neck, liver or kidney cancer.

This chain joins TRBV30 and TRBJ2-3, with 10 bases matching TRBD2. V dropped 5 bases and J dropped 5; count of bases not matched to a gene: 7. CDR3 length equals 14 residues. Germline V gives CDR1 GTSNPN, CDR2 SVGIG (reference sequence). The CDR3 spells CAWDSGGRVDTQYF. DNA for the CDR3: TGTGCCTGGGATAGCGGGGGGAGGGTAGATACGCAGTATTTT. The full variable domain, in which reference TRBV30 and TRBJ2-3 provide the parts outside the CDR3, is SQTIHQWPATLVQPVGSPLSLECTVEGTSNPNLYWYRQAAGRGLQLLFYSVGIGQISSEVPQNLSASRPQDRQFILSSKKLLLSDSGFYLCAWDSGGRVDTQYFGPGTRLTVL.

This chain joins TRBV29-1 and TRBJ1-1; D ambiguous. The V and J ends lost 5 bases and 3 bases respectively, with 4 bases between them. Germline V gives CDR1 SQVTM, CDR2 ANQGSEA. The CDR3 runs to 10 residues. The CDR3 spells CSVLDTEAFF. As DNA, the CDR3 is TGCAGCGTTTTGGACACTGAAGCTTTCTTT.

V is TRBV25-1 and J is TRBJ1-2; D is unresolved. With 4 bases removed from V and 0 bases from J, the gap between germline ends came to 6 bases. This CDR3 spans 13 amino acids. Germline CDR1 is MGHDK and CDR2 is SYGVNS. Written as DNA, the CDR3 is TGTGCCAGCAGTGGTTGGTCTAACTATGGCTACACCTTC. Translating it yields CASSGWSNYGYTF.

The rearrangement links TRBV5-1 to TRBJ1-2; TRBD1 matches 7 bases. The CDR3 is made up of 13 amino acids. Unmatched junction bases numbered 5, after V lost 4 bases and J lost 5 bases. Germline CDR1 is SGHRS and CDR2 is YFSETQ. The CDR3 DNA reads as TGCGCCAGCAGCACAGGGGTGGGGTATGGCTACACCTTC. This translates into CASSTGVGYGYTF.

The chain recombines TRBV19 with TRBJ1-5; 10 bases are shared with TRBD1. CDR1 and CDR2 (germline): LNHDA, SQIVND (reference sequence). The CDR3 extends over 15 amino acids. The V and J ends lost 5 bases and 4 bases, in that order; junction bases with no gene match: 5. The CDR3 is CASSATDRGNQPQHF. The DNA for the CDR3 is TGTGCCAGTAGTGCAACGGACAGGGGGAATCAGCCCCAGCATTTT. The whole variable domain, filled in from reference TRBV19 and TRBJ1-5, reads DGGITQSPKYLFRKEGQNVTLSCEQNLNHDAMYWYRQDPGQGLRLIYYSQIVNDFQKGDIAEGYSVSREKKESFPLTVTSAQKNPTAFYLCASSATDRGNQPQHFGDGTRLSIL.

The chain couples TRBV2 to TRBJ2-3, with TRBD2 matching over 10 bases. This CDR3 is 15 amino acids long. The trim removed 6 bases at V and 6 bases at J, leaving 9 bases unmatched. The germline V gene has CDR1 SNHLY and CDR2 FYNNEI. CDR3 nucleotide sequence: TGTGCCAGCAGCTGGACTAGCGGAGCGGGGGATACGCAGTATTTT. It translates to CASSWTSGAGDTQYF.

The chain uses TRBV19 and TRBJ2-1; TRBD2 matches at 8 bases. The CDR3 is made up of 15 amino acids. CDR1 is LNHDA, CDR2 SQIVND, per germline (reference sequence). The V gene end was trimmed by 5 bases and the J gene end by 8 bases; junction bases not matched to a gene: 11. CDR3 bases: TGTGCCAGTAGTGTACTAGCGGCCACCAGGGATGAGCAGTTCTTC. Amino acid sequence: CASSVLAATRDEQFF.

The chain has TRBV2 and TRBJ2-7; D uncertain. In germline, CDR1 is SNHLY, CDR2 FYNNEI. The germline V and J ends were trimmed by 3 bases and 1 base, with 4 bases remaining between them. The CDR3 extends over 12 amino acids. CDR3 region: CASSDKSYEQYF. DNA for the CDR3: TGTGCCAGCAGTGACAAATCCTACGAGCAGTACTTC.

CDR3 in DNA: TGTGCCTGGAGCTTGGGGCGAGCGAGTGGCTACACCTTC. The encoded protein is CAWSLGRASGYTF. The chain is built from TRBV30 and TRBJ1-2; D might be TRBD1 (5 bases). The germline V gene encodes CDR1 GTSNPN and CDR2 SVGIG (reference sequence). Trimming took 3 bases from V and 7 from J, leaving 15 bases between them. The CDR3 runs to 13 residues.

The CDR3 is CASSLGTSGSKETQYF. CDR3 DNA sequence: TGTGCCAGCAGCTTGGGGACTAGCGGGAGTAAAGAGACCCAGTACTTC. This sequence joins TRBV5-8 and TRBJ2-5; 13 bases match TRBD2. CDR3 length: 16 residues. Germline V gives CDR1 SGHTS, CDR2 YDEGEE. J was trimmed by 3 bases and V by 0 bases; bases with no gene match: 2.

This chain connects TRBV9 to TRBJ2-2, with 7 nucleotides matching TRBD2. The CDR3 extends over 15 amino acids. CDR1 and CDR2 (germline): SGDLS, YYNGEE. Trimming took 3 bases from V and 8 from J; bases not matched to a gene: 10. CDR3 coding DNA: TGTGCCAGCAGCGATAGAGCGGGGTCAGGGGGGGAGCTGTTTTTT. It yields the protein CASSDRAGSGGELFF.

In DNA, the CDR3 is TGTGCCTGCCGTAGAAACTATGGCTACACCTTC. It translates to CACRRNYGYTF. This sequence joins TRBV30 and TRBJ1-2; D uncertain. CDR3 length: 11 amino acids. Between the trimmed V and J ends, which lost 6 bases and 2 bases, there was a span of 7 bases. Germline CDR1 and CDR2: GTSNPN and SVGIG (reference sequence).

The CDR3 spells CASSFGARSYGYTF. CDR3 DNA: TGTGCCAGCAGTTTTGGGGCCCGCTCCTATGGCTACACCTTC. The V call is TRBV28, the J call TRBJ1-2, with D tentatively TRBD1 (5 bases). Trimming took off 3 bases at V and 4 bases at J, with 12 bases between the two ends. There are 14 residues in the CDR3. The germline CDR1 and CDR2 sequences are MDHEN and SYDVKM.

V is TRBV9 and J is TRBJ1-1, with D tentatively TRBD1 (5 bases). Deletions cut 3 bases from V and 4 bases from J, with 19 bases between. Looked up from germline, CDR1 is SGDLS and CDR2 is YYNGEE. The CDR3 extends over 16 amino acids. CDR3 protein: CASSGGVGVRGTEAFF. CDR3 nucleotide sequence: TGTGCCAGCAGCGGAGGGGTGGGGGTGAGGGGCACTGAAGCTTTCTTT. The full variable domain, its missing parts supplied by reference TRBV9 and TRBJ1-1, is DSGVTQTPKHLITATGQRVTLRCSPRSGDLSVYWYQQSLDQGLQFLIQYYNGEERAKGNILERFSAQQFPDLHSELNLSSLELGDSALYFCASSGGVGVRGTEAFFGQGTRLTVV.

V usage is TRBV19 and J usage is TRBJ2-5, with TRBD1 matching over 10 bases. Unmatched junction bases numbered 8, after V lost 6 bases and J lost 4 bases. Germline loops: CDR1 LNHDA, CDR2 SQIVND (reference sequence). The CDR3 spans 15 residues. The DNA for the CDR3 is TGTGCCAGTAGACCGGGACAGGGGAATGGAGAGACCCAGTACTTC. Translation gives CASRPGQGNGETQYF.